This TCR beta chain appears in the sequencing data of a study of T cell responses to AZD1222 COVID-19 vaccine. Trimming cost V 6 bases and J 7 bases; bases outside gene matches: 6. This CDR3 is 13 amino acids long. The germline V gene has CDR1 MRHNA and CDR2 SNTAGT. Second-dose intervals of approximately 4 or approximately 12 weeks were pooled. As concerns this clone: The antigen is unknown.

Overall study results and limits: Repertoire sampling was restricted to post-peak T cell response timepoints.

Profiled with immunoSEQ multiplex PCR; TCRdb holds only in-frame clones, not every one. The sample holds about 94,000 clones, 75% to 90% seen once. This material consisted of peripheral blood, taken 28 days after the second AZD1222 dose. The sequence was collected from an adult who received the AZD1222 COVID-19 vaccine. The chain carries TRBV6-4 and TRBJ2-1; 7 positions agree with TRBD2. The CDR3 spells CASSNSGGNEQFF. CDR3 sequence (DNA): TGTGCCAGCAGCAACTCGGGGGGTAATGAGCAGTTCTTC.